The text below deals with one TCR beta chain. The CDR3 is 16 amino acids. Germline CDR1 MNHNS, CDR2 SASEGT. V lost 3 bases and J lost 0, with 12 bases in between. This sample was taken from a study of OX40 agonist ivuxolimab in advanced cancers. In the study overall: An anti-OX40 (CD134) antibody with agonistic activity, ivuxolimab, was administered to patients. Each dose-escalation patient presented with hepatocellular carcinoma, melanoma, renal cell or head and neck cancer.

Some clones are missing from TCRdb's copy, which holds only in-frame ones; the method was immunoSEQ multiplex PCR. This sample carries about 100,000 clones, around 93% of them seen once, and the ten largest clones take 0.54%. The study sampled blood at baseline, cycle 4 day 1, and cycle 7 day 1. The J gene is TRBJ2-1, the V gene TRBV6-1; D unresolved. This specimen was CD4+ or CD8+ T cells sorted from blood, taken in a trial of the OX40 agonist ivuxolimab. This receptor was obtained from an adult with an advanced solid tumor such as melanoma, head and neck, liver or kidney cancer. This chain's CDR3 is CASSDTRFLSYNEQFF. The CDR3 nucleotides are TGTGCCAGCAGTGATACACGATTTCTCTCCTACAATGAGCAGTTCTTC.